Described below is a single T cell receptor beta chain sequence and its context. The antigen is unknown. PCR amplification relied on 60 Vbeta primers (plus 13 Jbeta primers). Measured with immunoSEQ multiplex PCR; TCRdb has only the in-frame clones, and not every one. The sample shows 85,000 to 90,000 clones, around 76% of them seen only once. These data come from a study of cytomegalovirus exposure and HLA in healthy donors. Findings and limits, study-wide: In vitro confirmation showed a few CMV-associated chains to be CMV antigen specific.

The CDR3 has 16 residues. Germline lookup yields CDR1 SGHNT and CDR2 YYREEE (reference sequence). J gave up 7 bases and V 0 bases, and 9 bases lay outside the gene matches. When sampled, the donors appeared nominally healthy, though they likely had unrecorded immune exposures. The specimen sequenced was PBMCs. V usage is TRBV5-4 and J usage is TRBJ1-2, with 10 positions matching TRBD1. This receptor was taken from a man under 40 in good health and CMV-seropositive. The CDR3 DNA is TGTGCCAGCAGCTTGGGAACCGGGACAGGGGTGGGTGGCTACACCTTC. This sequence encodes CASSLGTGTGVGGYTF.